The 13 T cell receptor beta chains given below trace back to one sample, sequenced in a study of blood T cells in healthy people across ages. It was with a sample-barcoded 5' primer and a J-beta primer mix that a second PCR of roughly 7 to 12 cycles was run. TCRdb re-analysed the 5' RACE reads in MiXCR, keeping a single row per CDR3 protein. The data hold 650,000 to 900,000 distinct CDR3 sequences, with around two thirds observed a single time. Sequencing was performed on blood. The receptors were sampled from a man in his thirties or forties in good health.

Concerning this clonotype itself: One end of the junction fails to match germline, which may point to a read error. The J gene is TRBJ2-3, the V gene TRBV7-2, with 11 nucleotides matching TRBD2. Per germline, CDR1 SGHTA and CDR2 FQGNSA. The CDR3 spans 17 residues. This CDR3 reads CASSLVYSGGASDTQYF. The CDR3 DNA follows: TGTGCTAGCAGCTTAGTTTATAGCGGGGGGGCCTCAGATACGCAGTATTTT.

The rearrangement joins TRBV4-3 to TRBJ1-2; no firm D call. Germline assignment: CDR1 LGHNA and CDR2 YSLEER. The CDR3 covers 15 residues. Trimming shortened V by 0 bases and J by 3 bases, and 11 bases separated the two germline ends. The DNA for the CDR3 is TGCGCCAGCAGCCAAGATGTAAGAATGGACTATGGCTACACCTTC. Protein sequence: CASSQDVRMDYGYTF.

This clonotype showed up just a few times. The chain recombines TRBV20-1 with TRBJ2-7; possible D gene TRBD1, 6 bases. The CDR3 loop spans 12 amino acids. V lost 7 bases, J lost 6 bases, and 16 bases lay in between. Germline V lookup: CDR1 DFQATT, CDR2 SNEGSKA (reference sequence). CDR3 sequence: CSVSRGLGEQYF. The CDR3 coding sequence is TGCAGTGTCTCCAGGGGTCTGGGCGAGCAGTACTTC.

The chain employs TRBV7-2 and TRBJ2-2; perhaps TRBD1 as D (6 bases). Deletions cut 2 bases from V and 6 bases from J, with 16 bases between. This CDR3 contains 16 residues. Germline V gene data show CDR1 as SGHTA and CDR2 as FQGNSA. The DNA of the CDR3 is TGTGCCAGCAGCTTAACCGGGACACACCGGCCCGGGGAGCTGTTTTTT. Protein: CASSLTGTHRPGELFF.

The chain has TRBV20-1 and TRBJ2-5; possible D gene TRBD2, 6 bases. The DNA end is a closer match to TRBJ2-7, so the J assignment may be wrong. CDR3 size: 13 residues. CDR1 DFQATT and CDR2 SNEGSKA come from the germline V gene (reference sequence). The CDR3 here is CSAPRESSYEQYF. The CDR3 region has the DNA TGCAGTGCTCCCCGGGAGTCCTCCTACGAGCAGTACTTC.

V usage is TRBV12-3 or TRBV12-4 and J usage is TRBJ2-3; no firm D call. The CDR3 runs 12 residues. V gave up 6 bases and J gave up 15 bases, with 19 bases separating them. The CDR3 loop is CASRVSTDMEYF. In nucleotides, the CDR3 is TGTGCCAGCAGAGTCAGCACAGATATGGAATATTTT.

The rearrangement joins TRBV7-2 to TRBJ1-5, with D maybe TRBD1 (5 bases). V was trimmed by 3 bases and J by 2 bases, leaving 11 bases between them. Looked up from germline, CDR1 is SGHTA and CDR2 is FQGNSA. CDR3 length: 15 amino acids. The CDR3 is CASSLAGLGNQPQHF. The CDR3 DNA follows: TGTGCCAGCAGCTTGGCAGGGCTAGGCAATCAGCCCCAGCATTTT.

This clonotype turned up a few times. The chain joins TRBV4-3 to TRBJ2-5; no definite D call. Germline V gives CDR1 LGHNA, CDR2 YSLEER. The CDR3 sequence is 14 residues long. The V end was cut by 0 bases, the J end by 5 bases, with 10 bases between. The CDR3 DNA reads TGCGCCAGCAGCCAAGAGGTCTTGTCGGAGACCCAGTACTTC. The encoded protein is CASSQEVLSETQYF.

The CDR3 protein is CASSASTASNQPQHF. The CDR3 region has the DNA TGTGCCAGCAGTGCCTCGACAGCGAGCAATCAGCCCCAGCATTTT. V gene TRBV25-1 combines with J gene TRBJ1-5; D perhaps matches TRBD1 (5 bases). Trimming took 4 bases from V and 1 from J, leaving 11 bases between them. CDR3 size: 15 residues. Germline loops: CDR1 MGHDK, CDR2 SYGVNS.

The chain links TRBV28 to TRBJ2-7; D possibly corresponds to TRBD1 (6 bases). V lost 4 bases, J lost 1 base, and 11 bases lay in between. CDR3 length equals 14 residues. Per the germline V gene, CDR1 is MDHEN and CDR2 is SYDVKM. This CDR3 is CASSSWDTSYEQYF. The CDR3, as DNA: TGTGCCAGCAGTTCATGGGACACTTCCTACGAGCAGTACTTC.

The chain joins TRBV5-6 to TRBJ2-1, with no clear D. The germline V gene has CDR1 SGHDT and CDR2 YYEEEE. CDR3 length: 11 residues. Trimming removed 4 bases from V and 9 bases from J, with 8 bases in between. Here the CDR3 reads CASSILSEQFF. In DNA form, the CDR3 reads TGTGCCAGCAGCATACTGAGTGAGCAGTTCTTC. Complete variable domain (other parts from reference TRBV5-6 and TRBJ2-1): DAGVTQSPTHLIKTRGQQVTLRCSPKSGHDTVSWYQQALGQGPQFIFQYYEEEERQRGNFPDRFSGHQFPNYSSELNVNALLLGDSALYLCASSILSEQFFGPGTRLTVL.

This clonotype was seen only once. The J gene is TRBJ2-3, the V gene TRBV6-2 or TRBV6-3; D is perhaps TRBD1 (5 bases). V was pared by 5 bases and J by 6 bases, with 9 bases between. This CDR3 contains 12 residues. Germline V CDR1 and CDR2: MNHEY, SVGEGT. The CDR3 nucleotides are TGTGCCAGCAGTGAGTACAGGGATACGCAGTATTTT. Encoded protein: CASSEYRDTQYF.

The chain carries TRBV24-1 and TRBJ1-1; 7 bases are a match to TRBD1. The CDR3 totals 17 residues. The germline V gene encodes CDR1 KGHDR and CDR2 SFDVKD. V dropped 4 bases and J dropped 7; count of bases not matched to a gene: 17. For the CDR3, the DNA is TGTGCCACCAGTGACTCTCTCTGGACAGGACGCGAGGGTGAAGCTTTCTTT. This gives the protein CATSDSLWTGREGEAFF.